This T cell receptor beta chain was observed in a study of blood T cell repertoires in COVID-19. Germline-derived CDR1 and CDR2 are SGHTS and YDEGEE. The CDR3 is 14 residues long. The V end was cut by 1 base, the J end by 2 bases, with 9 bases between. Assay: immunoSEQ multiplex PCR; the TCRdb copy retains only in-frame clones and omits some. The data hold about 160,000 clones, with roughly 93% observed a single time. Material for sequencing was peripheral blood. The chain couples TRBV5-8 to TRBJ1-2, with no clear D. The sequence derives from an older woman with COVID-19, enrolled during active disease. The CDR3 spells CASSLLGRNYGYTF. The CDR3 DNA is TGTGCCAGCAGCTTGTTGGGCAGGAACTATGGCTACACCTTC.